These T cell receptor beta chains were read from a single sample in a study of response to subunit inactivated influenza vaccine. TCRdb re-derived calls from the RT-PCR reads in MiXCR, one entry per CDR3 protein. Of 500,000 to 550,000 distinct CDR3 sequences in the sample, more than 7% were seen once. The sample consisted of PBMCs from blood, taken about 24 months after vaccination. All receptors derive from a man aged 50 to 69 who received an inactivated influenza vaccine. Both conserved end residues are part of each CDR3. D genes are given only for firm matches. Clone size is not always given. Where it is, it says once, few, many or a class for expanded clones.

abundance	j_gene	v_gene	d_gene	CDR3nt	CDR3aa
many	TRBJ2-7	TRBV29-1	-	TGCAGCGTTGTCAGCGAGCAGTACTTC	CSVVSEQYF
few	TRBJ1-1	TRBV10-3	-	TGTGCCATCAGTGAGACGGGGTTCACTGAAGCTTTCTTT	CAISETGFTEAFF
few	TRBJ2-3	TRBV6-2/TRBV6-3	TRBD2	TGTGCCAGCATCACCGGACTAGCGGGAGCGACAGATACGCAGTATTTT	CASITGLAGATDTQYF
-	TRBJ2-7	TRBV6-5	TRBD1	TGTGCCAGCAGATACCGGGACAGGGGCACCTACGAGCAGTACTTC	CASRYRDRGTYEQYF
-	TRBJ2-7	TRBV6-2/TRBV6-3	TRBD2	TGTGCCAGCATCCAGGGTCTTTACGGGACTAGCAAGTACGAGCAGTACTTC	CASIQGLYGTSKYEQYF
few	TRBJ1-2	TRBV6-2/TRBV6-3	-	TGTGCCAGCAGAGACGACAGGAACTATGGCTACACCTTC	CASRDDRNYGYTF
few	TRBJ1-4	TRBV2	-	TGTGCCAGCAGTGATGAGGAGTTGAGGGTGGAAAAACTGTTTTTT	CASSDEELRVEKLFF
many	TRBJ1-2	TRBV6-1	TRBD1	TGTGCCAGCAGTGACCAGGGGGCTGATGGCTACACCTTC	CASSDQGADGYTF
few	TRBJ2-2	TRBV24-1	TRBD1	TGTGCCACCAGTGATTTGTGGCCCCCAGGGGGTACCGGGGAGCTGTTTTTT	CATSDLWPPGGTGELFF
-	TRBJ1-4	TRBV2	TRBD1	TGTGCCAGCAGACAGGGGGTAGTATCTGGGGAACTGTTTTTT	CASRQGVVSGELFF
few	TRBJ1-4	TRBV6-5	-	TGTGCCAGCAGTTACATGCAGGGTGGCGAAAAACTGTTTTTT	CASSYMQGGEKLFF
few	TRBJ2-1	TRBV29-1	-	TGCAGCGGGCAGGGGGGTCCCTACAATGAGCAGTTCTTC	CSGQGGPYNEQFF
-	TRBJ2-5	TRBV12-5	-	TGTCCTAGTGGTTTGGCAGGGTCTGAGACCCAGTACTTC	CPSGLAGSETQYF
few	TRBJ2-2	TRBV7-2	TRBD1	TGTGCCAGCACTCCAGGGGGGAACACCGGGGAGCTGTTTTTT	CASTPGGNTGELFF
-	TRBJ2-7	TRBV29-1	TRBD2	TGCAGCGTTGCTCTCCGACTAGCTCGATCCTACGAGCAGTACTTC	CSVALRLARSYEQYF
many	TRBJ2-1	TRBV7-8	TRBD2	TGTGCCAGCAGCGTAGGTCTGCGGGAGGGCGATTCCTACAATGAGCAGTTCTTC	CASSVGLREGDSYNEQFF
few	TRBJ1-1	TRBV3-1	-	TGTGCCAGCAGCCACTTGACAGAATCCACTGAAGCTTTCTTT	CASSHLTESTEAFF
-	TRBJ2-3	TRBV10-3	-	TGTGCCATCAGTCGAAATGTGGGGTTAACAGATACGCAGTATTTT	CAISRNVGLTDTQYF
-	TRBJ2-7	TRBV10-3	-	TGTGCCATCAGTGGGGGGCAGGGGGGAAGCTACGAGCAGTACTTC	CAISGGQGGSYEQYF
few	TRBJ1-5	TRBV20-1	-	TGCAGTGTCACACCACCAACAGGGTTCAATCAGCCCCAGCATTTT	CSVTPPTGFNQPQHF
many	TRBJ2-5	TRBV24-1	-	TGTGCCACCAGTGATTTACGGGACCTGGAGACCCAGTACTTC	CATSDLRDLETQYF
-	TRBJ2-5	TRBV7-8	-	TGTGCCAGCAGCTTAGTATGGGCAGGGACTGAGACCCAGTACTTC	CASSLVWAGTETQYF
-	TRBJ2-4	TRBV3-1	TRBD2	TGTGCCAGCACCCGGGGAGGGTTGGGCATTCAGTACTTC	CASTRGGLGIQYF
-	TRBJ1-1	TRBV7-9	-	TGTGCCAGCAGCTTAGTGTGGAAGAACACTGAAGCTTTCTTT	CASSLVWKNTEAFF
many	TRBJ1-5	TRBV15	-	TGTGCCACCAGCAGAGATGGGGGGCTCAGCAATCAGCCCCAGCATTTT	CATSRDGGLSNQPQHF
few	TRBJ2-3	TRBV7-3	TRBD2	TGTGCCAGCAGCTTAAGCCCTAACCTAGCGGGTTCCACAGATACGCAGTATTTT	CASSLSPNLAGSTDTQYF
-	TRBJ2-2	TRBV19	-	TGTGCCAGTAGCGGACAGTACACCGGGGAGCTGTTTTTT	CASSGQYTGELFF
-	TRBJ2-5	TRBV12-3/TRBV12-4	-	TGTGCCAGCAGTCCCACTTCGGGGTACCAAGAGACCCAGTACTTC	CASSPTSGYQETQYF
few	TRBJ2-7	TRBV7-2	-	TGTGCCAGCAGCTTAACCCCAGGGGTCTACGAGCAGTACTTC	CASSLTPGVYEQYF
few	TRBJ2-2	TRBV11-1	TRBD1	TGTGCCAGCAGCTTAGCGTCGACAGGGGCGCGGGCCACCGGGGAGCTGTTTTTT	CASSLASTGARATGELFF
few	TRBJ2-5	TRBV20-1	TRBD1	TGCAGTGCCGTCGACAGGGGTGAGACCCAGTACTTC	CSAVDRGETQYF
many	TRBJ2-2	TRBV7-8	-	TGTGCCAGCAGCTTAGCGACTACCACCGGGGAGCTGTTTTTT	CASSLATTTGELFF
many	TRBJ2-7	TRBV28	-	TGTGCCAGCAGAACCTCCCTTAGACAGGAGCAGTACTTC	CASRTSLRQEQYF
-	TRBJ2-2	TRBV12-3/TRBV12-4	-	TGTGCCAGCAGTTTAGAAGGGGCAGTTTCCGGGGAGCTGTTTTTT	CASSLEGAVSGELFF
-	TRBJ2-2	TRBV9	-	TGTGCCAGCAGCCAGGCCGTGACCGGGGAGCTGTTTTTT	CASSQAVTGELFF
many	TRBJ1-1	TRBV20-1	-	TGCAGTGCTAGGAAAGGGGCGGGGAACACTGAAGCTTTCTTT	CSARKGAGNTEAFF
few	TRBJ2-1	TRBV7-3	-	TGTGCCAGCAGCCCGACTACTGGTGGTAATGAGCAGTTCTTC	CASSPTTGGNEQFF
many	TRBJ2-1	TRBV28	-	TGTGCCAGCAGTACACAGGGTCCTGACAATGAGCAGTTCTTC	CASSTQGPDNEQFF
-	TRBJ1-2	TRBV20-1	-	TGCAGTGCTTTCTCAGGGAACTATGGCTACACCTTC	CSAFSGNYGYTF
-	TRBJ1-1	TRBV10-3	TRBD1	TGTGCCTTGCGGACAGGGAGGGACACTGAAGCTTTCTTT	CALRTGRDTEAFF
many	TRBJ2-2	TRBV25-1	TRBD2	TGTGCCAGCAGTGACCCCGAGCGGGAGGTTACCGGGGAGCTGTTTTTT	CASSDPEREVTGELFF
-	TRBJ2-3	TRBV7-3	TRBD1	TGTGCCAGCAGCCAAGGGGGCGGTCATACGCAGTATTTT	CASSQGGGHTQYF
-	TRBJ1-2	TRBV12-3/TRBV12-4	TRBD1	TGTGCCAGCAGTTCCTCGACAGGGTACGGCTACACCTTC	CASSSSTGYGYTF
many	TRBJ2-1	TRBV4-3	-	TGCGCCAGCAGCCAAGATAGAAGGAGCTCCTACAATGAGCAGTTCTTC	CASSQDRRSSYNEQFF
-	TRBJ2-1	TRBV6-1	-	TGTGCCAGCAGACCCCTTGGGGCGGATGAGCAGTTCTTC	CASRPLGADEQFF
many	TRBJ2-3	TRBV9	TRBD2	TGTGCCAGCAGCCAGACAACAATAGCGGGAGGGCGAAATACGCAGTATTTT	CASSQTTIAGGRNTQYF
many	TRBJ2-3	TRBV29-1	-	TGCAGCGTTGGGGGCAGGGTAACAGATACGCAGTATTTT	CSVGGRVTDTQYF